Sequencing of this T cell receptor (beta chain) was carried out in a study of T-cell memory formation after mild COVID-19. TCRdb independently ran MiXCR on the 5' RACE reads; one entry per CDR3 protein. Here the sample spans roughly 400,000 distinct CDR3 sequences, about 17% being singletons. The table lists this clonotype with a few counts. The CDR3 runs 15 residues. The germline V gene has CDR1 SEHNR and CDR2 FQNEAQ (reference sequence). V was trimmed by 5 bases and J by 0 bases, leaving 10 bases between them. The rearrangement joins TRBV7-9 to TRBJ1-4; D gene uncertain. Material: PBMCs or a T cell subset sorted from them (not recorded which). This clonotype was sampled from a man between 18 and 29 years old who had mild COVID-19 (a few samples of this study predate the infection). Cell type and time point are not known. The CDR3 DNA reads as TGTGCCAGCAGCACACGACCGACAACTAATGAAAAACTGTTTTTT. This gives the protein CASSTRPTTNEKLFF.